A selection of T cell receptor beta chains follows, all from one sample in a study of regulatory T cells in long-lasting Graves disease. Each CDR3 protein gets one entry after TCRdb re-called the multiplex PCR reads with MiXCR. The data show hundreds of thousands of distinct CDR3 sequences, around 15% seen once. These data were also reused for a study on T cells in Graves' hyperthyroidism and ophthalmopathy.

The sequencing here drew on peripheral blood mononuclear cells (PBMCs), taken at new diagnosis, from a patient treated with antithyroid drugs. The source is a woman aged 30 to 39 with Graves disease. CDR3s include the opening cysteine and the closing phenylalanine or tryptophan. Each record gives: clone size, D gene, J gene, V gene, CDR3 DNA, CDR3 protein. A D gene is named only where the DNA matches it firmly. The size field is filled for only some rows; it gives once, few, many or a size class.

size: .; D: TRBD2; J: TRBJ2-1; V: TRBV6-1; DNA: TGTGCCAGCAGTCCGATCCATGGACTAGCGATCAATGAGCAGTTCTTC; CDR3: CASSPIHGLAINEQFF
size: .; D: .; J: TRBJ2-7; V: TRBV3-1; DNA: TGTGCCAGCAGCCAAGATTCGGGCTACCTGTCCTACGAGCAGTACTTC; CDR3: CASSQDSGYLSYEQYF
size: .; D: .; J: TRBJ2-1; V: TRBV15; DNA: TGTGCCACCAGCAGAGTAAAGGGGAACATGGGGTCAATCTACAATGAGCAGTTCTTC; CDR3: CATSRVKGNMGSIYNEQFF
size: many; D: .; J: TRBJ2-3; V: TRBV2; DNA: TGTGCCAGCAATAAGGGCGGGATAGCAGATACGCAGTATTTT; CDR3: CASNKGGIADTQYF
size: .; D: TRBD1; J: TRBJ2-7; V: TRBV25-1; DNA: TGTGCCAGCTCCCGACAGGGTCCAAACTACGAGCAGTACTTC; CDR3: CASSRQGPNYEQYF
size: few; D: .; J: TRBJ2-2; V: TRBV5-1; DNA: TGCGCCAGCAGCTTCGGCAGGGCGGGTTCCGGGGAGCTGTTTTTT; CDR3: CASSFGRAGSGELFF
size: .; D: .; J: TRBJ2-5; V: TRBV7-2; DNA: TGTGCCAGCAGCTATGGGTATGGGACCCAGTACTTC; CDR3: CASSYGYGTQYF
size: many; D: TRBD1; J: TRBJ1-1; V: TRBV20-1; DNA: TGCAGTGCTAGAAGACAGGGGGCGGGCACTGAAGCTTTCTTT; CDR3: CSARRQGAGTEAFF
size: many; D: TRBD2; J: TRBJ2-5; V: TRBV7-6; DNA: TGTGCCAGCAGCTTCACCCCCGGGGGGAATTACCAAGAGACCCAGTACTTC; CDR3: CASSFTPGGNYQETQYF
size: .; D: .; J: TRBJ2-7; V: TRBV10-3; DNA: TGTGCCATCAGTGAGTCGACAATGCAGTACTTC; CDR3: CAISESTMQYF
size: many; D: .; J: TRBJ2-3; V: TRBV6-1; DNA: TGTGCCAGCAGGGAATTCGATACGCAGTATTTT; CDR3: CASREFDTQYF
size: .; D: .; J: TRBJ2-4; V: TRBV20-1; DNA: TGCAGTGCCACTAGTAACGGGGGTGACAAAAACATTCAGTACTTC; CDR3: CSATSNGGDKNIQYF
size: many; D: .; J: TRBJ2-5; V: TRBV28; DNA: TGTGCAGGGGGGGAAGAGACCCAGTACTTC; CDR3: CAGGEETQYF
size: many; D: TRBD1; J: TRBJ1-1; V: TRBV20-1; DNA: TGCAGTGCTAGAGATGGACAGGGTCCTGAAGCTTTCTTT; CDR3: CSARDGQGPEAFF
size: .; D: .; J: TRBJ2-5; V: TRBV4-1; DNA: TGCGCCAGCAGCCACGGAGGGGAGACCCAGTACTTC; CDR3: CASSHGGETQYF
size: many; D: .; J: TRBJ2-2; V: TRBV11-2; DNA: TGTGCCAGCAGCTTGGGCAAACACACCGGGGAGCTGTTTTTT; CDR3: CASSLGKHTGELFF
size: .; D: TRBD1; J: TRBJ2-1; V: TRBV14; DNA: TGTGCCAGCAGCCACCGTACAGGGGTTTACAATGAGCAGTTCTTC; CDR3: CASSHRTGVYNEQFF
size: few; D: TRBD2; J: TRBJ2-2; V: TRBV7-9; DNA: TGTGCCAGCGGCGTAGCGGGCCTCACCGGGGAGCTGTTTTTT; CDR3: CASGVAGLTGELFF
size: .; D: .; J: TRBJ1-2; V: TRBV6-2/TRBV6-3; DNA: TGTGCCAGCAGTGAAGCGGCCTCAGGGCCGTATGGCTACACCTTC; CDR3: CASSEAASGPYGYTF
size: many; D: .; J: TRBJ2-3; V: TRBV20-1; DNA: TGCAGTGCTATCGGCGGAACAGATACGCAGTATTTT; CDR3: CSAIGGTDTQYF
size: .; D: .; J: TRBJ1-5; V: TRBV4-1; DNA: TGCGCCAGCAGCCAAGAAGCGGGGCCCCAGCATTTT; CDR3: CASSQEAGPQHF
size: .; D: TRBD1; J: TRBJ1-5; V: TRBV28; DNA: TGTGCCAGCAGTATACCCGGACAGGGGTGGCAGCCCCAGCATTTT; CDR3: CASSIPGQGWQPQHF
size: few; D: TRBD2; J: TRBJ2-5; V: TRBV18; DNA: TGTGCCAGCTCACCTCCGGGACTAGCGCTACAAGAGACCCAGTACTTC; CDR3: CASSPPGLALQETQYF
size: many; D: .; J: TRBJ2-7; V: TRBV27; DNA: TGTGCCAGCAGCGTCGGATTTAGCTCCTACGAGCAGTACTTC; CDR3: CASSVGFSSYEQYF
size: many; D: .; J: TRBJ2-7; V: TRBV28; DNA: TGTGCCAGCAGCGATGCCTACGAGCAGTACTTC; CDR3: CASSDAYEQYF
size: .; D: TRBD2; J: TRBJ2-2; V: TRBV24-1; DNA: TGTGCCACCAGTGATTCCTTGTCGCGGGGGAGCGGCGGGGAGCTGTTTTTT; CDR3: CATSDSLSRGSGGELFF
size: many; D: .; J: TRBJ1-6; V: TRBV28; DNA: TGTGCCAGCAGCCACGGACAGACTCCCTATAATTCACCCCTCCACTTT; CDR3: CASSHGQTPYNSPLHF
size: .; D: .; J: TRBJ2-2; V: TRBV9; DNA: TGTGCCAGCAGCGTAGAGGCTGTCACCGGGGAGCTGTTTTTT; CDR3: CASSVEAVTGELFF
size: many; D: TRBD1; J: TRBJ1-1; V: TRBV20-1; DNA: TGCAGTGCTCAACCCGGGACAGAGAACACTGAAGCTTTCTTT; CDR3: CSAQPGTENTEAFF
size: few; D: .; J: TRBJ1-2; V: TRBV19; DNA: TGTGCCAGTAGTGCGGGCCGGGGCTACACCTTC; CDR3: CASSAGRGYTF
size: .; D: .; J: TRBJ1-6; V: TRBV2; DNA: TGTGCCAGCAGCTCCACCCCCCAGCCTAATTCACCCCTCCACTTT; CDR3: CASSSTPQPNSPLHF
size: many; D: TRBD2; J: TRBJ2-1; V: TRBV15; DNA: TGTGCCACCAGCAGAGATGAGCCGACTAGCCCTGTCAGAACTTGGTCCTACAATGAGCAGTTCTTC; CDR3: CATSRDEPTSPVRTWSYNEQFF
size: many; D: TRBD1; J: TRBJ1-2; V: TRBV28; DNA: TGTGCCAGCAGTCCAGGGACAGAACTCTATGGCTACACCTTC; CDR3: CASSPGTELYGYTF
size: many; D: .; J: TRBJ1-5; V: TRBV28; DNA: TGTGCCAGCAGTTTATCGGGGACTAAGGAGATATTCGGCAATCAGCCCCAGCATTTT; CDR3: CASSLSGTKEIFGNQPQHF
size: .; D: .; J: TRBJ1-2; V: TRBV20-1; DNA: TGCAGTGCATCCCCGGGGGGGGCTAACTATGGCTACACCTTC; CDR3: CSASPGGANYGYTF
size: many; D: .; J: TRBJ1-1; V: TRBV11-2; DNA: TGTGCCAGCAGCCTGATCGCCCAGGGACACACTGAAGCTTTCTTT; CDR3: CASSLIAQGHTEAFF
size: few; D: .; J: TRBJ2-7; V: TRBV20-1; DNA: TGCAGTGTTGGCGACTACATTTACGAGCAGTACTTC; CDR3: CSVGDYIYEQYF
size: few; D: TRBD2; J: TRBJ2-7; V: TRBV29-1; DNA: TGCAGCGTTAGACTAGCGGACTCCTACGAGCAGTACTTC; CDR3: CSVRLADSYEQYF
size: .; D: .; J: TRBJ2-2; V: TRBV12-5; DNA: TGTGCTAGAGCCACAGCGAACACCGGGGAGCTGTTTTTT; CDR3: CARATANTGELFF
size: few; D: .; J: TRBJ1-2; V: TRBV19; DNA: TGTGCCAGCTCGGACAGACGTATTGGCTACACCTTC; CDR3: CASSDRRIGYTF
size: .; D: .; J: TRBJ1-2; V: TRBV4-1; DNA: TGCGCCAGCAGCCAAGGAACGGGTGGCATCTATGGCTACACCTTC; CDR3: CASSQGTGGIYGYTF
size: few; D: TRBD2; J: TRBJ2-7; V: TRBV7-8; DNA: TGTGCCAGCAGCCGTACGGGACTAGCGGGAAAAGAGCAGTACTTC; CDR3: CASSRTGLAGKEQYF
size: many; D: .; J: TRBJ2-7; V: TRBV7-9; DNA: TGTGCCAGCAGCCCCGAGTGGGAGCAGTACTTC; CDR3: CASSPEWEQYF
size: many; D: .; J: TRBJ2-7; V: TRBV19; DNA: TGTGCCAGTAGTATAGACCCGGGACAACTTACCTACGAGCAGTACTTC; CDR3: CASSIDPGQLTYEQYF
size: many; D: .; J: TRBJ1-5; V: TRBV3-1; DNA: TGTGCCAGCAGCCAAGTTCTGGGTGATCTGCCCCAGCATTTT; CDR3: CASSQVLGDLPQHF
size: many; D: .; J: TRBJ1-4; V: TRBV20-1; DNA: TGCAGTGCCAAAGACGACAGGAGACTACAGAAGGACGAAAAACTGTTTTTT; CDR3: CSAKDDRRLQKDEKLFF
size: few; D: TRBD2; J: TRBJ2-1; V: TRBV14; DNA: TGTGCCAGCAGCCAATTAGGACTAGTGGAGTTCTTC; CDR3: CASSQLGLVEFF
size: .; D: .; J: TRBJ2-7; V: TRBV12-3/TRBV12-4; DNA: TGTGCCAGCAGTGATCATGTTTACGAGCAGTACTTC; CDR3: CASSDHVYEQYF
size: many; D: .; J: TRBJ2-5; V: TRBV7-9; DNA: TGTGCCAGCGGGAGGGAGACCCAGTACTTC; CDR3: CASGRETQYF
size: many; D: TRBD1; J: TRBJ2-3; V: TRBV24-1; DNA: TGTGCCACCAGTACGACAGGGCCTAGCACAGATACGCAGTATTTT; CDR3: CATSTTGPSTDTQYF